This TCR beta chain was retrieved from a study of blood T cell repertoires in COVID-19. Study processing details: Using reference gene primer amplification, nucleated cell counts were estimated. The method was immunoSEQ multiplex PCR; TCRdb's version includes in-frame clones alone and lacks a portion of them. Clone size and the V and J calls come from that table; the DNA yielded D and trimming. Of 300,000 to 400,000 clones in the sample, about 90% are singletons; the top ten hold about 5%. This CDR3 region has 15 residues. V was trimmed by 1 base and J by 1 base, leaving 10 bases between them. The germline CDR1 and CDR2 sequences are LGHDT and YNNKEL (reference sequence). The age range of participants was 18 to 89 years, with residence in around 22 US areas.

The chain is built from TRBV3-1 (or the pseudogene TRBV3-2) and TRBJ1-1, with D maybe TRBD1 (6 bases). The clonotype was recovered from a man aged 25 to 40 who had recovered from COVID-19. Sequencing was carried out using PBMCs or T cells enriched from blood (not recorded which). This chain's CDR3 is CASSQGWGPNTEAFF. For the CDR3, the DNA is TGTGCCAGCAGCCAAGGATGGGGGCCGAACACTGAAGCTTTCTTT.